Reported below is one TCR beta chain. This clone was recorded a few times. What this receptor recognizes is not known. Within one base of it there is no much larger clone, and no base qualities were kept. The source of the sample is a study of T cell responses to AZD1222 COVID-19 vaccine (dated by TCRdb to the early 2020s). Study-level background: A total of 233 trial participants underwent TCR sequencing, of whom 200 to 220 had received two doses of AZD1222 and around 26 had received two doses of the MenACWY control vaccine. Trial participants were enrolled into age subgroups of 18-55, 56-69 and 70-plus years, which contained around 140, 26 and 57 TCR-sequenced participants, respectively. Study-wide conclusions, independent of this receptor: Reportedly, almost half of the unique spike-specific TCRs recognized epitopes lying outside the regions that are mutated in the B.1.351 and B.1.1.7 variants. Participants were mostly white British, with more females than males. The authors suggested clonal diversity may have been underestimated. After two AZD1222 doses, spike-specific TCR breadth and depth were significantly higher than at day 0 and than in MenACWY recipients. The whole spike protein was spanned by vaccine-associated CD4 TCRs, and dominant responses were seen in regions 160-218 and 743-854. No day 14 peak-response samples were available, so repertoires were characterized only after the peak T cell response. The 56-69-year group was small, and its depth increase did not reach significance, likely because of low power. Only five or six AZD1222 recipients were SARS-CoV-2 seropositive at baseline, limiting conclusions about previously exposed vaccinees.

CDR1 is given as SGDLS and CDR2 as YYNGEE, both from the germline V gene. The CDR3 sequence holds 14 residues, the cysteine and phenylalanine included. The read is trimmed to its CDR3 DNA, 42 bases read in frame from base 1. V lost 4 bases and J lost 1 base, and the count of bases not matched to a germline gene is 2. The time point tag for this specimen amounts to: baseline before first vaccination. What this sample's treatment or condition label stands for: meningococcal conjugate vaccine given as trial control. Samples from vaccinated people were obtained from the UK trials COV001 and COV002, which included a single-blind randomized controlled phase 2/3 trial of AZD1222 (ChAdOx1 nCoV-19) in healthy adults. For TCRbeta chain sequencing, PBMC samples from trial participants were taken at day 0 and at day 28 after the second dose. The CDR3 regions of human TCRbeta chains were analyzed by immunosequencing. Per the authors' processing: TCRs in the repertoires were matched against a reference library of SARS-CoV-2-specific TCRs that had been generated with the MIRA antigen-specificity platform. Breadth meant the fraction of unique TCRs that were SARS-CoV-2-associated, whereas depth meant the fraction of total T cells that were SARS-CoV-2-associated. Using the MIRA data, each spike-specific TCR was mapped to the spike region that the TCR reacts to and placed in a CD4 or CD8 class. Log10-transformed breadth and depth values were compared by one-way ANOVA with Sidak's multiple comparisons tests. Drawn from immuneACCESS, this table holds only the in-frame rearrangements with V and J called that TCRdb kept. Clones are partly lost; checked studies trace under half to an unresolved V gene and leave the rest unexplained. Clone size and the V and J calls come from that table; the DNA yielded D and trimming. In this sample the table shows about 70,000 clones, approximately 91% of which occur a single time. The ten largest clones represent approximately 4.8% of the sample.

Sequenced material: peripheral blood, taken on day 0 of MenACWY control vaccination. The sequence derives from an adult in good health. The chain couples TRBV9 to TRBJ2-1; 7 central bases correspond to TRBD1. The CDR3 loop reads CASSPGQSYNEQFF. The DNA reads TGTGCCAGCAGCCCGGGACAGTCCTACAATGAGCAGTTCTTC. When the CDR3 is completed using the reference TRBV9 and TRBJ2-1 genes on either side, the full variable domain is DSGVTQTPKHLITATGQRVTLRCSPRSGDLSVYWYQQSLDQGLQFLIQYYNGEERAKGNILERFSAQQFPDLHSELNLSSLELGDSALYFCASSPGQSYNEQFFGPGTRLTVL.